Here is one T cell receptor (beta chain) with its context. Through a sample-barcoded 5' primer and a J-beta primer mix, a second PCR was run for roughly 7 to 12 cycles. Tagging of each cDNA molecule was performed by a template-switch adaptor with 12 random nucleotides. TCRdb re-called the 5' RACE reads with MiXCR, one entry per CDR3 protein. This table has about 1.4 million distinct CDR3 sequences, approximately 59% appearing once. The entry originates in a study of blood T cells in healthy people across ages. The donors, aged roughly 6 to 100, were healthy Caucasians from Russia. Researchers report isolating at least 7 million PBMCs per sample. Germline-derived CDR1 and CDR2 are MDHEN and SYDVKM. This CDR3 spans 18 amino acids. Trimming left V 5 bases short and J 0 bases short, with 20 bases between.

V and J are TRBV28 and TRBJ2-1; TRBD1 might be the D (6 bases). This TCR was sampled from a man in his late teens or twenties in good health. The sequencing input was blood. CDR3 coding DNA: TGTGCCAGCAGTCACCCCTCCGGGACAACCCTCTCCTACAATGAGCAGTTCTTC. It yields the protein CASSHPSGTTLSYNEQFF.